The T cell receptor beta chain described here comes from a study of OX40 agonist ivuxolimab in advanced cancers. The method was immunoSEQ multiplex PCR; TCRdb's version includes in-frame clones alone and lacks a portion of them. The sample includes around 64,000 clones, about 83% of them seen just once. The sequence came from an adult with an advanced solid tumor such as melanoma, head and neck, liver or kidney cancer. Specimen: CD4+ or CD8+ T cells sorted from blood, collected in a trial of the OX40 agonist ivuxolimab.

CDR3 protein: CASSTTSGRSGELFF. In DNA form, the CDR3 reads TGCGCCAGCAGCACGACTAGCGGGAGATCCGGGGAGCTGTTTTTT. This rearrangement joins TRBV5-1 to TRBJ2-2; 12 bases fit TRBD2. The germline V gene has CDR1 SGHRS and CDR2 YFSETQ. Trimming took 4 bases from V and 6 from J; bases not matched to a gene: 4. The CDR3 extends over 15 amino acids.